This T cell receptor (beta chain) appears in the sequencing data of a study of shared clonotypes between healthy human individuals. Study-level points and caveats: Researchers found naive subsets generally carried larger estimated richness than memory subsets.

Only CD45RO-negative cells positively selected for CCR7 counted as naive CD8 cells, so terminally differentiated effector memory CD45RA+ cells were excluded. Over several immunoSEQ plates, each subset's genomic DNA was distributed in even portions. The assay was immunoSEQ multiplex PCR, and TCRdb's table has in-frame clones only and misses some. Here the sample spans fewer than 1 million clones, about 96% being singletons. The V gene end was trimmed by 5 bases and the J gene end by 2 bases; junction bases not matched to a gene: 15. The CDR3 extends over 16 amino acids. CDR1 and CDR2 from the germline V gene are GTSNPN and SVGIG (reference sequence). Concerning this clone itself: Antigen: not known.

The rearrangement joins TRBV30 to TRBJ2-7; 7 bases agree with TRBD1. This TCR was recovered from a young man in good health. The source material was naive CD8+ T cells sorted from blood. The CDR3 reads CAWVGTEETNPYEQYF. CDR3 coding DNA: TGTGCCTGGGTCGGGACAGAAGAGACAAACCCCTACGAGCAGTACTTC.